The 19 T cell receptor beta chains listed next were all sequenced from one sample in a study of T cell changes during pregnancy in multiple sclerosis. This table comes from immunoSEQ multiplex PCR, and its TCRdb copy is limited to in-frame clones, with some not included. The profile shows around 42,000 clones, about 87% of them singletons. Sequencing was performed on peripheral blood, taken in the first trimester of pregnancy. Receptors were obtained from a female donor in good health, enrolled as a control in a pregnancy study.

The table lists this clone with a count of one. The chain is built from TRBV6-1 and TRBJ1-5; D remains ambiguous. CDR1 is MNHNS, CDR2 SASEGT, per germline. This CDR3 region has 15 residues. Deletions cut 10 bases from V and 0 bases from J, with 16 bases between. CDR3 sequence (DNA): TGTGCCATCAATTGGGCAGCAGGTAGCAATCAGCCCCAGCATTTT. This encodes CAINWAAGSNQPQHF.

The V and J genes are TRBV9 and TRBJ1-1; weak D call: TRBD1 (5 bases). Trimming shortened V by 0 bases and J by 1 base, and 13 bases separated the two germline ends. Germline V lookup: CDR1 SGDLS, CDR2 YYNGEE. This CDR3 is 16 amino acids long. The CDR3 loop is CASSVALSGPNTEAFF. As DNA, the CDR3 is TGTGCCAGCAGCGTAGCCCTTTCAGGGCCGAACACTGAAGCTTTCTTT.

The rearrangement joins TRBV7-9 to TRBJ2-1; TRBD2 aligns across 7 bases. The germline CDR1 and CDR2 sequences are SEHNR and FQNEAQ (reference sequence). Trimming cost V 1 base and J 5 bases; bases outside gene matches: 8. This CDR3 has 16 residues. CDR3: CASSLGSGGNHNEQFF. The CDR3 DNA sequence: TGTGCCAGCAGCTTAGGGTCGGGGGGTAACCACAATGAGCAGTTCTTC.

This clone was detected a few times. The chain employs TRBV5-4 and TRBJ2-3, with TRBD2 matching over 9 bases. V gave up 4 bases and J gave up 2 bases; unmatched junction bases: 8. CDR1 and CDR2 from the germline V gene are SGHNT and YYREEE (reference sequence). There are 16 residues in the CDR3. CDR3 DNA: TGTGCCAGCAGCCCCCAGACTAGCGGCTACACAGATACGCAGTATTTT. It is translated as CASSPQTSGYTDTQYF.

The rearrangement links TRBV5-6 to TRBJ2-3, with 14 bases matching TRBD2. Germline V CDR1 and CDR2: SGHDT, YYEEEE. Trimming cost V 3 bases and J 4 bases; bases outside gene matches: 7. The CDR3 contains 17 residues. CDR3 DNA sequence: TGTGCCAGCAGCTCGCCGGGACTAGCGGGAGTTTCAGATACGCAGTATTTT. Its translation: CASSSPGLAGVSDTQYF.

The gene calls are TRBV4-2 and TRBJ2-5; perhaps TRBD2 as D (8 bases). Germline V CDR1 and CDR2: LGHNA, YNFKEQ. This CDR3 has 18 residues. The V end lost 1 base, the J end lost 2 bases, and 20 bases lay between the germline ends. CDR3 nucleotide sequence: TGTGCCAGCAGCCAAGGAGCAATTAGCGGGACAGTTCAAGAGACCCAGTACTTC. Protein sequence: CASSQGAISGTVQETQYF.

The gene calls are TRBV6-5 and TRBJ2-7; the D is unclear. The end of the DNA is better explained by TRBJ2-5, so the J call may be wrong. The CDR3 covers 13 residues. CDR1 MNHEY and CDR2 SVGAGI come from the germline V gene. The CDR3 here is CARLRGGQETQYF. The CDR3 bases are TGTGCCAGACTACGCGGCGGCCAAGAGACCCAGTACTTC.

This chain connects TRBV7-2 to TRBJ1-1; the match to TRBD1 covers 11 bases. The CDR3 has 15 amino acids. The V gene's germline CDR1 is SGHTA and CDR2 FQGNSA. V lost 3 bases, J lost 4 bases, and 4 bases stayed unmatched. For the CDR3, the DNA is TGTGCCAGCAGCTTCCGGACAGGGGGCGTCACTGAAGCTTTCTTT. It encodes CASSFRTGGVTEAFF.

The chain is built from TRBV6-6 and TRBJ2-6; 8 bases fit TRBD1. With 6 bases clipped from V and 3 bases from J, the junction kept 7 bases outside the gene matches. CDR1 and CDR2 (germline): MNHNY, SVGAGI (reference sequence). CDR3 size: 16 residues. CDR3 nucleotide sequence: TGTGCCAGCAGGGAGCAGGGGGCAAATGGGGCCAACGTCCTGACTTTC. This codes for CASREQGANGANVLTF.

The chain recombines TRBV4-2 with TRBJ1-6, with TRBD1 identical over 10 bases. V dropped 4 bases and J dropped 7; count of bases not matched to a gene: 7. The CDR3 is 16 amino acids. The germline gives CDR1 LGHNA, CDR2 YNFKEQ. The CDR3 reads CASSRQGASGNSPLHF. In nucleotides, the CDR3 is TGTGCCAGCAGCCGACAGGGGGCCTCTGGGAATTCACCCCTCCACTTT.

The chain joins TRBV16 to TRBJ1-5, with 11 bases fitting TRBD1. The CDR3 extends over 16 amino acids. Germline loops: CDR1 KGHSY, CDR2 FQNENV. Germline trimming cut 3 bases from V and 6 bases from J; bases unmatched to any gene: 7. In nucleotides, the CDR3 is TGTGCCAGCAGCCAGAGTACCGGGACAGGGGGTCAGCCCCAGCATTTT. It is translated as CASSQSTGTGGQPQHF.

This clone was counted between two and nine times. This chain joins TRBV5-5 and TRBJ2-7; D is unresolved. From germline, CDR1 is SGHKS and CDR2 YYEKEE (reference sequence). V was cut by 1 base and J by 3 bases, with 5 bases left in between. The CDR3 is made up of 12 amino acids. The CDR3 reads CASSLSSYEQYF. The CDR3 DNA follows: TGTGCCAGCAGCTTGTCCAGCTACGAGCAGTACTTC.

Here the CDR3 reads CASSSDRGGRYGYTF. In DNA form, the CDR3 reads TGTGCCAGTAGTTCCGACAGGGGGGGCCGCTATGGCTACACCTTC. The chain links TRBV19 to TRBJ1-2, with 9 bases lining up with TRBD1. This CDR3 has 15 residues. V lost 5 bases, J lost 4 bases, and 8 bases stayed unmatched. Germline V gene sequence: CDR1 LNHDA, CDR2 SQIVND (reference sequence).

V is TRBV19 and J is TRBJ1-6; D perhaps matches TRBD1 (6 bases). V was shortened by 4 bases and J by 2 bases, with 12 bases between the two germline ends. The CDR3 runs 16 residues. The V gene's germline CDR1 is LNHDA and CDR2 SQIVND (reference sequence). The chain's CDR3 is CASSNGRGTYNSPLHF. CDR3 sequence (DNA): TGTGCCAGTAGTAATGGCAGGGGTACCTATAATTCACCCCTCCACTTT.

This chain joins TRBV6-1 and TRBJ1-5; 8 bases line up with TRBD1. V gave up 10 bases and J gave up 0 bases; unmatched junction bases: 5. This CDR3 is 14 amino acids long. Germline loops: CDR1 MNHNS, CDR2 SASEGT. The CDR3 DNA is TGTGCCATTTCACAGGGGGTTAGCAATCAGCCCCAGCATTTT. It is translated as CAISQGVSNQPQHF.

This rearrangement joins TRBV5-1 to TRBJ2-7; 10 bases map to TRBD2. The CDR3 is made up of 15 amino acids. V dropped 3 bases and J dropped 4; count of bases not matched to a gene: 7. Germline V gives CDR1 SGHRS, CDR2 YFSETQ. Written as DNA, the CDR3 is TGCGCCAGCAGCTCAGCGGGAGGGCCCTCGTACGAGCAGTACTTC. Its translation: CASSSAGGPSYEQYF.

This chain joins TRBV25-1 and TRBJ1-1, with 10 bases aligning to TRBD1. CDR3 size: 14 residues. V shed 4 bases and J 5 bases; nucleotides not matched to a gene: 4. Looked up from germline, CDR1 is MGHDK and CDR2 is SYGVNS. The CDR3 loop is CASSGTGGRTEAFF. DNA of the CDR3: TGTGCCAGCAGTGGGACAGGGGGAAGGACTGAAGCTTTCTTT.

The V call is TRBV5-4, the J call TRBJ2-7; possible D gene TRBD2, 6 bases. This CDR3 region has 16 residues. Trimming shortened V by 4 bases and J by 1 base, and 18 bases separated the two germline ends. Germline V gene data show CDR1 as SGHNT and CDR2 as YYREEE (reference sequence). CDR3 coding DNA: TGTGCCAGCAGCCCGGAGGGGCAGGTAAGGTCCTACGAGCAGTACTTC. Its protein product is CASSPEGQVRSYEQYF.

The gene calls are TRBV29-1 and TRBJ1-2; D not resolved. This CDR3 spans 12 amino acids. Germline V gene data show CDR1 as SQVTM and CDR2 as ANQGSEA. Trimming shortened V by 6 bases and J by 2 bases, and 10 bases separated the two germline ends. The CDR3 here is CSVVTGNYGYTF. The CDR3 DNA reads TGCAGCGTCGTCACCGGGAACTATGGCTACACCTTC.